This TCR beta chain was recorded in a study of blood T cell repertoires in COVID-19. The CDR3 runs 15 residues. The germline V gene encodes CDR1 MNHEY and CDR2 SMNVEV (reference sequence). V was cut by 1 base and J by 6 bases, with 12 bases left in between. The table came from immunoSEQ multiplex PCR; TCRdb's copy has only in-frame clones and leaves some out. The data contain under 250,000 clones, around 90% of them singletons. This sequence was found in a man between 25 and 39 years old with COVID-19, enrolled during active disease. The sequenced sample was peripheral blood. The chain combines TRBV27 with TRBJ2-2; tentative D call: TRBD1 (5 bases). The CDR3 loop is CASSLFRVGAGELFF. In nucleotides, the CDR3 is TGTGCCAGCAGTTTATTCAGGGTTGGGGCCGGGGAGCTGTTTTTT.